The clone carrying this T cell receptor beta chain was observed a few times. RNA in amounts of about 0.45 to 1 ug was reverse transcribed with random hexamers. Via MiXCR, TCRdb re-called the immunoSEQ multiplex PCR reads, giving one row per CDR3 protein. Of about 120,000 distinct CDR3 sequences in the sample, around nine tenths are singletons; the top ten hold 0.11% to 0.15%. This sample is drawn from a study of CD8 T cells in Susac syndrome. J was trimmed by 0 bases and V by 5 bases; bases with no gene match: 4. CDR3 size: 14 residues. Germline CDR1 and CDR2: MDHEN and SYDVKM. The TCR sequence derives from a human donor in good health. The sequencing input was CD4+ T cells from PBMCs. This chain connects TRBV28 to TRBJ2-7; 7 nucleotides align to TRBD1. CDR3 region: CASSPGTASYEQYF. Here the CDR3 DNA reads TGTGCCAGCAGTCCCGGGACAGCCTCCTACGAGCAGTACTTC. Full variable domain (missing parts from reference TRBV28 and TRBJ2-7): DVKVTQSSRYLVKRTGEKVFLECVQDMDHENMFWYRQDPGLGLRLIYFSYDVKMKEKGDIPEGYSVSREKKERFSLILESASTNQTSMYLCASSPGTASYEQYFGPGTRLTVT.